These T cell receptor beta chains were read from a single sample in a study of blood T cell repertoires in COVID-19. Clones were sequenced by immunoSEQ multiplex PCR, and TCRdb holds only the in-frame ones, with some missing. The repertoire holds about 140,000 clones, with less than 90% as singletons. Input material: peripheral blood. Receptor source: a man between 25 and 39 years old with COVID-19, enrolled during active disease. The CDR3 runs from the conserved cysteine through the conserved F or W. Each record gives: J gene, clone size, V gene, D gene, CDR3 protein, CDR3 DNA. A D gene is named only where the DNA matches it firmly. Clone size is not always given. Where it is, it says once, few, many or a class for expanded clones.

J: TRBJ2-2
size: .
V: TRBV6-5
D: .
CDR3: CASSIHRGGIGELFF
DNA: TGTGCCAGCAGCATACACAGGGGGGGGATTGGGGAGCTGTTTTTT

J: TRBJ1-1
size: few
V: TRBV7-9
D: TRBD1
CDR3: CASSSGQENTEAFF
DNA: TGTGCCAGCAGCTCGGGACAGGAGAACACTGAAGCTTTCTTT

J: TRBJ2-7
size: .
V: TRBV18
D: .
CDR3: CASSQYTYEQYF
DNA: TGTGCCAGCTCCCAATACACCTACGAGCAGTACTTC

J: TRBJ2-2
size: .
V: TRBV7-3
D: TRBD2
CDR3: CASSTSGRNTGELFF
DNA: TGTGCCAGCAGTACTAGCGGGAGGAACACCGGGGAGCTGTTTTTT

J: TRBJ2-1
size: .
V: TRBV14
D: .
CDR3: CASSQLTSIYEQFF
DNA: TGTGCCAGCAGCCAGTTGACTAGTATATATGAGCAGTTCTTC

J: TRBJ2-7
size: .
V: TRBV6-5
D: .
CDR3: CASSYGGQPLSYEQYF
DNA: TGTGCCAGCAGTTACGGCGGGCAACCCCTCTCCTACGAGCAGTACTTC

J: TRBJ2-6
size: .
V: TRBV19
D: TRBD1
CDR3: CASSIVAGGTSGANVLTF
DNA: TGTGCCAGTAGTATAGTAGCAGGGGGCACCTCTGGGGCCAACGTCCTGACTTTC

J: TRBJ1-5
size: .
V: TRBV19
D: .
CDR3: CASSSTFNQPQHF
DNA: TGTGCCAGTAGTTCGACATTTAATCAGCCCCAGCATTTT

J: TRBJ2-2
size: .
V: TRBV29-1
D: TRBD2
CDR3: CSVDSGGYPGELFF
DNA: TGCAGCGTTGATTCGGGAGGTTATCCCGGGGAGCTGTTTTTT

J: TRBJ2-3
size: .
V: TRBV19
D: .
CDR3: CAIKGEDMDTQYF
DNA: TGTGCCATTAAGGGGGAAGATATGGATACGCAGTATTTT

J: TRBJ2-1
size: .
V: TRBV10-3
D: TRBD2
CDR3: CAISESGTSVGEQFF
DNA: TGTGCCATCAGTGAGTCGGGGACTAGCGTAGGTGAGCAGTTCTTC

J: TRBJ2-6
size: once
V: TRBV19
D: .
CDR3: CASSPFTGANVLTF
DNA: TGTGCCAGTTCCCCCTTTACTGGGGCCAACGTCCTGACTTTC

J: TRBJ2-6
size: .
V: TRBV2
D: .
CDR3: CASTIRGLSGANVLTF
DNA: TGTGCCAGCACCATACGAGGCCTCTCTGGGGCCAACGTCCTGACTTTC

J: TRBJ2-7
size: .
V: TRBV19
D: TRBD2
CDR3: CASSIASGRPTYEQYF
DNA: TGTGCCAGTAGTATCGCTAGCGGGAGGCCTACCTACGAGCAGTACTTC

J: TRBJ1-2
size: .
V: TRBV19
D: .
CDR3: CASSIAPLGALDGYTF
DNA: TGTGCCAGTAGTATCGCCCCTTTAGGGGCGCTAGATGGCTACACCTTC

J: TRBJ2-1
size: .
V: TRBV27
D: TRBD2
CDR3: CASSSREEVNEQFF
DNA: TGTGCCAGCAGTTCCCGGGAGGAAGTAAATGAGCAGTTCTTC

J: TRBJ1-2
size: .
V: TRBV15
D: .
CDR3: CATSRTGSGGYTF
DNA: TGTGCCACCAGCAGAACAGGGTCAGGTGGCTACACCTTC

J: TRBJ2-7
size: .
V: TRBV20-1
D: TRBD2
CDR3: CSARDGTRRHF
DNA: TGCAGTGCTAGAGATGGGACTAGAAGGCACTTC

J: TRBJ2-1
size: once
V: TRBV11-3
D: TRBD2
CDR3: CASSSGTSGTHEQFF
DNA: TGTGCCAGCAGCTCGGGGACTAGCGGGACACATGAGCAGTTCTTC

J: TRBJ2-7
size: .
V: TRBV2
D: .
CDR3: CASSDPPAYEQYF
DNA: TGTGCCAGCAGTGACCCCCCAGCCTACGAGCAGTACTTC

J: TRBJ2-3
size: .
V: TRBV9
D: .
CDR3: CASSLGLSDTQYF
DNA: TGTGCCAGCAGCTTGGGACTTTCAGATACGCAGTATTTT

J: TRBJ2-1
size: .
V: TRBV11-2
D: .
CDR3: CASALTLDEQFF
DNA: TGTGCCAGCGCACTAACCCTTGATGAGCAGTTCTTC

J: TRBJ1-4
size: .
V: TRBV10-3
D: .
CDR3: CAISTGSTNEKLFF
DNA: TGTGCCATCAGTACAGGGTCAACTAATGAAAAACTGTTTTTT

J: TRBJ1-1
size: once
V: TRBV24-1
D: .
CDR3: CATSDSGRGRNTEAFF
DNA: TGTGCCACCAGTGATTCCGGGAGGGGCCGGAACACTGAAGCTTTCTTT

J: TRBJ1-2
size: .
V: TRBV7-8
D: .
CDR3: CASSLAGVDF
DNA: TGTGCCAGCAGCTTAGCAGGGGTCGACTTC

J: TRBJ2-7
size: .
V: TRBV19
D: TRBD2
CDR3: CASGLAGGSYEQYF
DNA: TGTGCCAGTGGACTAGCGGGGGGATCCTACGAGCAGTACTTC

J: TRBJ2-7
size: .
V: TRBV7-3
D: .
CDR3: CASSLQGAEQYF
DNA: TGTGCCAGCAGCTTACAGGGTGCCGAGCAGTACTTC

J: TRBJ1-3
size: .
V: TRBV2
D: TRBD1
CDR3: CASSPTGTGGGNTIYF
DNA: TGTGCCAGCAGTCCCACCGGGACAGGGGGCGGAAACACCATATATTTT

J: TRBJ2-1
size: .
V: TRBV11-1
D: TRBD2
CDR3: CASSLVTSGRNNEQFF
DNA: TGTGCCAGCAGCTTAGTTACTAGCGGGAGGAATAATGAGCAGTTCTTC

J: TRBJ2-2
size: .
V: TRBV9
D: TRBD2
CDR3: CASSPRGGRTNTGELFF
DNA: TGTGCCAGCAGCCCACGCGGCGGGAGGACCAACACCGGGGAGCTGTTTTTT

J: TRBJ1-5
size: few
V: TRBV6-2/TRBV6-3
D: .
CDR3: CASSYSFRLDQPQHF
DNA: TGTGCCAGCAGTTACTCCTTTCGTCTAGATCAGCCCCAGCATTTT

J: TRBJ2-2
size: .
V: TRBV19
D: TRBD2
CDR3: CASSIVSLAGSTGELFF
DNA: TGTGCCAGTAGTATAGTATCCCTAGCGGGATCCACCGGGGAGCTGTTTTTT

J: TRBJ1-5
size: few
V: TRBV5-6
D: .
CDR3: CASSLAQGGNQPQHF
DNA: TGTGCCAGCAGCTTGGCCCAGGGCGGCAATCAGCCCCAGCATTTT

J: TRBJ2-5
size: .
V: TRBV6-2/TRBV6-3
D: .
CDR3: CASSYGGVAQETQYF
DNA: TGTGCCAGCAGTTACGGAGGGGTTGCCCAAGAGACCCAGTACTTC

J: TRBJ1-5
size: .
V: TRBV2
D: TRBD1
CDR3: CASSGSTGGNQPQHF
DNA: TGTGCCAGCAGTGGATCGACAGGGGGCAATCAGCCCCAGCATTTT

J: TRBJ1-6
size: .
V: TRBV5-1
D: TRBD1
CDR3: CASSLGDRGGSPLHF
DNA: TGCGCCAGCAGCTTGGGGGACAGGGGTGGATCACCCCTCCACTTT